A single sample gave rise to the 15 T cell receptor beta chains below, sequenced in a study of control samples from healthy donors and cancer patients. The method was immunoSEQ multiplex PCR; TCRdb's version includes in-frame clones alone and lacks a portion of them. This table holds approximately 150,000 clones, around 90% found once. The sample comprised blood. The receptors were sampled from a man aged 25 to 45 in good health.

The CDR3 bases are TGTGCCAGCAGAGCTAGTCGCCGCCATGAGCAGTTCTTC. This encodes CASRASRRHEQFF. The chain combines TRBV7-2 with TRBJ2-1; no clear D gene. Looked up from germline, CDR1 is SGHTA and CDR2 is FQGNSA. V lost 6 bases and J 8 bases, leaving 14 bases between the germline ends. This CDR3 is 13 amino acids long.

V is TRBV19 and J is TRBJ1-6; D not resolved. This CDR3 region has 13 residues. Germline CDR1 is LNHDA and CDR2 is SQIVND (reference sequence). Trimming removed 6 bases from V and 8 bases from J, with 11 bases in between. The CDR3 loop reads CASRTGWDSPLHF. CDR3 DNA sequence: TGTGCCAGTAGGACGGGATGGGATTCACCCCTCCACTTT.

V gene TRBV2 combines with J gene TRBJ1-1; D is ambiguous. CDR1 is SNHLY, CDR2 FYNNEI, per germline. The CDR3 is made up of 13 amino acids. Trimming cost V 5 bases and J 1 base, with 8 bases left between them. CDR3 residues: CASSPTRNTEAFF. The CDR3 DNA reads as TGTGCCAGCAGTCCAACAAGGAACACTGAAGCTTTCTTT.

CDR3 coding DNA: TGTGCCTGGAGTGTACGGGCGGGGGCCCTCACAGATACGCAGTATTTT. This codes for CAWSVRAGALTDTQYF. V is TRBV30 and J is TRBJ2-3; weak D call: TRBD2 (7 bases). The V and J ends lost 0 bases and 2 bases respectively, with 15 bases between them. CDR1 and CDR2 from the germline V gene are GTSNPN and SVGIG (reference sequence). CDR3 size: 16 residues.

The chain links TRBV27 to TRBJ2-7, with 7 bases that match TRBD1. CDR1 is MNHEY and CDR2 is SMNVEV in the germline V gene (reference sequence). V lost 5 bases, J lost 3 bases, and 10 bases stayed unmatched. CDR3 length equals 15 residues. The CDR3 sequence is CASSDLQGVIYEQYF. In nucleotides, the CDR3 is TGTGCCAGCAGTGACCTCCAGGGGGTTATCTACGAGCAGTACTTC.

This clone appeared a few times. The chain couples TRBV7-2 to TRBJ2-7; 8 positions match TRBD2. CDR1 is SGHTA and CDR2 is FQGNSA in the germline V gene. Losses at the gene ends were 1 base for V and 2 bases for J; bases not matched to a gene: 7. This CDR3 spans 16 amino acids. CDR3: CASSLEGLAGTYEQYF. CDR3 nucleotide sequence: TGTGCCAGCAGCTTAGAAGGGCTAGCGGGCACCTACGAGCAGTACTTC.

This clone has a handful of counts. The V call is TRBV11-2, the J call TRBJ2-7; D remains ambiguous. The CDR3 has 13 amino acids. Germline loops: CDR1 SGHAT, CDR2 FQNNGV. Trimming stripped 1 base from V and 3 bases from J, with 7 bases between. The DNA for the CDR3 is TGTGCCAGCAGCTTAGGGCAACTCTACGAGCAGTACTTC. This translates into CASSLGQLYEQYF. The variable domain in full, completed from reference TRBV11-2 and TRBJ2-7, reads EAGVAQSPRYKIIEKRQSVAFWCNPISGHATLYWYQQILGQGPKLLIQFQNNGVVDDSQLPKDRFSAERLKGVDSTLKIQPAKLEDSAVYLCASSLGQLYEQYFGPGTRLTVT.

This chain links TRBV9 with TRBJ1-2, with D hard to call. The CDR3 has 14 amino acids. Germline CDR1 SGDLS, CDR2 YYNGEE. The V and J ends lost 2 bases and 0 bases respectively, with 8 bases between them. The CDR3 DNA sequence: TGTGCCAGCAGCGTTGAGGGAGCTAACTATGGCTACACCTTC. This translates into CASSVEGANYGYTF.

The chain is built from TRBV6-4 and TRBJ2-1; the match to TRBD2 covers 9 bases. The V segment lost 4 bases and the J segment 1 base; nucleotides outside the gene matches: 2. Germline V gene sequence: CDR1 MRHNA, CDR2 SNTAGT. The CDR3 contains 15 residues. The CDR3 DNA sequence: TGTGCCAGCAGTGGAAGCGGGGGGTCCTACAATGAGCAGTTCTTC. It encodes CASSGSGGSYNEQFF.

The chain uses TRBV28 and TRBJ1-5; a possible D gene is TRBD1 (5 bases). From germline, CDR1 is MDHEN and CDR2 SYDVKM. The V end lost 4 bases, the J end lost 6 bases, and 16 bases lay between the germline ends. CDR3 length equals 15 residues. CDR3 sequence (DNA): TGTGCCAGCAGTTCGCGGACGGGGAGGGGTCAGCCCCAGCATTTT. Protein sequence: CASSSRTGRGQPQHF.

This clone was seen a single time. This sequence joins TRBV19 and TRBJ2-1; D possibly uses TRBD1 or TRBD2 (5 bases each). Trimming took off 1 base at V and 6 bases at J, with 7 bases between the two ends. Per germline, CDR1 LNHDA and CDR2 SQIVND (reference sequence). The CDR3 extends over 13 amino acids. CDR3 nucleotide sequence: TGTGCCAGTAGTATAGGAGGGGTCAATGAGCAGTTCTTC. It codes for CASSIGGVNEQFF.

The CDR3 DNA follows: TGTGCCAGCAGTATTTGGACTGAAGCTTTCTTT. Translation: CASSIWTEAFF. The chain has TRBV25-1 and TRBJ1-1; D gene uncertain. Germline V gene sequence: CDR1 MGHDK, CDR2 SYGVNS. The CDR3 loop spans 11 amino acids. Trimming pared 5 bases from V and 5 bases from J, leaving 6 bases between.

V gene TRBV27 combines with J gene TRBJ2-1; 11 nucleotides align to TRBD1. Germline V gene lookup returns CDR1 MNHEY and CDR2 SMNVEV (reference sequence). CDR3 length: 20 residues. V dropped 3 bases and J dropped 7; count of bases not matched to a gene: 20. CDR3 DNA: TGTGCCAGCAGTTTGGGTTTGGGACAGGGGGGGACTAGCCCAGGGAATGAGCAGTTCTTC. It specifies CASSLGLGQGGTSPGNEQFF.

Only a few counts were recorded for this clone. This chain connects TRBV27 to TRBJ2-3; no firm D call. The CDR3 spans 13 residues. Trimming took 7 bases from V and 2 from J, leaving 10 bases between them. CDR1 and CDR2 (germline): MNHEY, SMNVEV (reference sequence). DNA for the CDR3: TGTGCCAGCAAATCAGCCGACACAGATACGCAGTATTTT. It is translated as CASKSADTDTQYF.

The gene calls are TRBV24-1 and TRBJ2-2; a weak D match, TRBD1 (5 bases). Germline V lookup: CDR1 KGHDR, CDR2 SFDVKD. V lost 1 base, J lost 1 base, and 6 bases lay in between. The CDR3 runs 15 residues. CDR3 nucleotides: TGTGCCACCAGTGATTTAGGACAGAACACCGGGGAGCTGTTTTTT. Amino acid sequence: CATSDLGQNTGELFF.